These 11 T cell receptor beta chains share one sample of origin, sequenced in a study of CD8+ T cells in alopecia areata. Following RNA extraction, reverse transcription yielded cDNA that acted as the sequencing template. TCRdb keeps only in-frame clones here, not all; method: immunoSEQ multiplex PCR. The sample contains fewer than 200,000 clones, approximately 59% of which appear only once. Sequenced material: CD4+ T cells sorted from blood, taken at week 0. These receptors originate from a human donor with alopecia areata.

This chain connects TRBV7-2 to TRBJ2-5; 9 bases map to TRBD1. The CDR3 runs to 15 residues. V lost 5 bases and J lost 4; bases outside the gene matches: 8. CDR1 SGHTA and CDR2 FQGNSA come from the germline V gene. The chain's CDR3 is CASSQGQGERETQYF. The CDR3 DNA sequence: TGTGCCAGCAGCCAGGGACAGGGAGAGAGAGAGACCCAGTACTTC.

The CDR3 protein is CASLTQGNTEAFF. In DNA, the CDR3 is TGTGCCAGCCTGACTCAGGGGAACACTGAAGCTTTCTTT. The chain employs TRBV28 and TRBJ1-1; tentatively, D is TRBD1 (5 bases). Trimming removed 8 bases at V and 1 base at J, with 11 bases between. The germline gives CDR1 MDHEN, CDR2 SYDVKM. This CDR3 is built from 13 residues.

This clone was found a few times. The V and J genes are TRBV4-1 and TRBJ2-3; 7 nucleotides align to TRBD1. There are 15 residues in the CDR3. V lost 2 bases and J lost 2; bases outside the gene matches: 4. From germline, CDR1 is MGHRA and CDR2 YSYEKL. The DNA of the CDR3 is TGCGCCAGCAGCCAACCCGACAGGGACACAGATACGCAGTATTTT. Residues: CASSQPDRDTDTQYF.

The chain uses TRBV7-8 and TRBJ1-5, with TRBD1 matching 11 bases. Per the germline V gene, CDR1 is SGHVS and CDR2 is FQNEAQ. The CDR3 has 16 residues. V was clipped by 5 bases and J by 7 bases; unmatched bases: 10. The CDR3 is CASSSWTGGAGQPQHF. The CDR3 nucleotides are TGTGCCAGCAGCAGCTGGACAGGGGGCGCTGGACAGCCCCAGCATTTT.

The V and J genes are TRBV19 and TRBJ1-5; 8 bases map to TRBD1. Germline V gives CDR1 LNHDA, CDR2 SQIVND (reference sequence). The CDR3 runs to 14 residues. The junction had 10 bases not matched to a gene; V was cut back by 6 bases and J by 9 bases. For the CDR3, the DNA is TGTGCCAGTAGACTAGACAGGGGTGCTAGGCCCCAGCATTTT. The encoded protein is CASRLDRGARPQHF.

The chain recombines TRBV5-1 with TRBJ2-5; maybe TRBD1 (5 bases). Germline lookup yields CDR1 SGHRS and CDR2 YFSETQ. This CDR3 is 14 amino acids long. Trimming removed 3 bases at V and 5 bases at J, with 14 bases between. The CDR3 sequence is CASSSDSLRETQYF. CDR3 in DNA: TGCGCCAGCAGCTCTGACAGCCTCCGGGAGACCCAGTACTTC.

The rearrangement uses TRBV30 and TRBJ2-3; no definite D call. In germline, CDR1 is GTSNPN, CDR2 SVGIG (reference sequence). Trimming left V 1 base short and J 0 bases short, with 5 bases between. The CDR3 sequence is 13 residues long. The DNA of the CDR3 is TGTGCCTGGAGTGAAGGGAGCACAGATACGCAGTATTTT. It translates to CAWSEGSTDTQYF.

This chain joins TRBV6-1 and TRBJ1-6; no reliable D call. V shed 11 bases and J shed 0 bases, with 8 bases lying between them. The CDR3 is made up of 13 amino acids. Germline V gene sequence: CDR1 MNHNS, CDR2 SASEGT. Here the CDR3 DNA reads TGTGCCGGAAAGGGCTCCTATAATTCACCCCTCCACTTT. Protein: CAGKGSYNSPLHF.

The chain has TRBV5-1 and TRBJ2-2, with 8 bases fitting TRBD1. Germline lookup yields CDR1 SGHRS and CDR2 YFSETQ. With V trimmed by 4 bases and J by 8 bases, 7 bases remained unmatched. The CDR3 is 14 residues long. CDR3 sequence: CASSPGQASGELFF. CDR3 DNA: TGCGCCAGCAGCCCGGGACAGGCCTCGGGGGAGCTGTTTTTT.

The chain joins TRBV2 to TRBJ1-2; D is unresolved. V dropped 6 bases and J dropped 4 bases, with 18 bases sitting between them. Germline V CDR1 and CDR2: SNHLY, FYNNEI. The CDR3 spans 15 residues. DNA for the CDR3: TGTGCCAGCAGGGGTCGAGGAAGGTTCGGCTATGGCTACACCTTC. Encoded protein: CASRGRGRFGYGYTF.

V is TRBV29-1 and J is TRBJ1-1; perhaps TRBD1 as D (6 bases). The CDR3 contains 11 residues. CDR1 and CDR2 (germline): SQVTM, ANQGSEA. Trimming took off 4 bases at V and 6 bases at J, with 9 bases between the two ends. This chain's CDR3 is CSVVGGAEAFF. CDR3 in DNA: TGCAGCGTTGTAGGGGGGGCTGAAGCTTTCTTT. The full variable domain, its missing parts supplied by reference TRBV29-1 and TRBJ1-1, is SAVISQKPSRDICQRGTSLTIQCQVDSQVTMMFWYRQQPGQSLTLIATANQGSEATYESGFVIDKFPISRPNLTFSTLTVSNMSPEDSSIYLCSVVGGAEAFFGQGTRLTVV.